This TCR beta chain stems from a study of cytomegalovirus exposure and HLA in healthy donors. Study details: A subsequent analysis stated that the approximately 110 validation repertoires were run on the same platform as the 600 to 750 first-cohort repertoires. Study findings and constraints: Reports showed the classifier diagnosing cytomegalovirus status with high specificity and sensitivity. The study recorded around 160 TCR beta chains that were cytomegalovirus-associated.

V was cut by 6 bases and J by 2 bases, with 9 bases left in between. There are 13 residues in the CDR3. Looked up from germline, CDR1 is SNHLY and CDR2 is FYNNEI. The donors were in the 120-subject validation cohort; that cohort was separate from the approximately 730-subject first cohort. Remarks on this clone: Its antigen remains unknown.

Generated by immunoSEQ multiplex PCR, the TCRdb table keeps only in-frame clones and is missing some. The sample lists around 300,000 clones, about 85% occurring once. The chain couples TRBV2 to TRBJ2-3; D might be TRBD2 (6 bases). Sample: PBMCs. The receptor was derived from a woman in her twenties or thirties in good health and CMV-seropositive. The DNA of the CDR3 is TGTGCCAGCAGAGGAGGGACCACAGATACGCAGTATTTT. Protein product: CASRGGTTDTQYF.